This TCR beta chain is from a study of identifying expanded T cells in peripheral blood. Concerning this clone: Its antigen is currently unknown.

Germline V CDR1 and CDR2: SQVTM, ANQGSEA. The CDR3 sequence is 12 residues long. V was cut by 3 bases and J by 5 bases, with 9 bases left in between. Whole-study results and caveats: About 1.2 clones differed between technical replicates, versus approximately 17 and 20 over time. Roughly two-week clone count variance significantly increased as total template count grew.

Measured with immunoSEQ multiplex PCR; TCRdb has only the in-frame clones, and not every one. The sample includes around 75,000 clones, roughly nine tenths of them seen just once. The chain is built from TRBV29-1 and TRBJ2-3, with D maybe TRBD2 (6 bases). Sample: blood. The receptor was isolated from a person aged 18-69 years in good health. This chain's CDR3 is CSVERDGDTQYF. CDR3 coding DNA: TGCAGCGTTGAGCGGGACGGAGATACGCAGTATTTT.